This T cell receptor (beta chain) was retrieved from a study of cytomegalovirus exposure and HLA in healthy donors. CDR3 length: 17 residues. V trimming: 7 bases; J trimming: 0 bases; junction bases outside the gene matches: 14. The germline gives CDR1 LNHDA, CDR2 SQIVND (reference sequence). On this clone: The antigen is not known.

Whole-study findings and limits: Associated with HLA alleles at 0.05 false discovery rate in a later analysis were 15,000 to 20,000 TCR beta sequences.

Primers included in the PCR were 60 Vbeta and 13 Jbeta primers. Produced via immunoSEQ multiplex PCR; TCRdb's table is partial and in-frame only. This sample has roughly 150,000 clones; 64% occur once, and the top ten carry 3%. The clonotype comes from a woman younger than 45 in good health and CMV-seropositive. The material sequenced was PBMCs. This chain connects TRBV19 to TRBJ1-1; 7 bases fit TRBD1. In DNA, the CDR3 is TGTGCCAGTATCCCCAACAGGGGAGGTAGGATGAACACTGAAGCTTTCTTT. Translating gives CASIPNRGGRMNTEAFF.